These 27 T cell receptor beta chains originate from one sample sequenced in a study of T cell responses to AZD1222 COVID-19 vaccine. Generated by immunoSEQ multiplex PCR, the TCRdb table keeps only in-frame clones and is missing some. The sample holds 150,000 to 200,000 clones; 90% are singletons and the top ten take around 4.5%. This sample comprised peripheral blood, obtained 28 days after the second dose of the MenACWY control vaccine. Source of these receptors: an adult who received the MenACWY meningococcal vaccine as a control.

The chain employs TRBV7-9 and TRBJ2-1, with D perhaps matching TRBD2 (6 bases). The V and J ends lost 5 bases and 8 bases respectively, with 16 bases between them. Looked up from germline, CDR1 is SEHNR and CDR2 is FQNEAQ (reference sequence). This CDR3 has 14 amino acids. CDR3 bases: TGTGCCAGCAGCCCTCGGGACTGGGGGGATGAGCAGTTCTTC. It yields the protein CASSPRDWGDEQFF.

The rearrangement links TRBV19 to TRBJ1-2; 8 positions match TRBD1. V shed 9 bases and J 4 bases; nucleotides not matched to a gene: 7. The germline V gene has CDR1 LNHDA and CDR2 SQIVND (reference sequence). This CDR3 spans 13 amino acids. CDR3 amino acids: CASQTGVGYGYTF. The CDR3 bases are TGTGCCAGCCAGACAGGGGTAGGCTATGGCTACACCTTC.

This chain uses TRBV7-3 with TRBJ2-2; D is undetermined. Germline assignment: CDR1 SGHTA and CDR2 FQGTGA. The CDR3 runs 15 residues. Trimming took 0 bases from V and 0 from J, leaving 5 bases between them. The CDR3 nucleotides are TGTGCCAGCAGCTTAACAGGGACGAACACCGGGGAGCTGTTTTTT. It yields the protein CASSLTGTNTGELFF.

The chain employs TRBV7-2 and TRBJ2-7, with 13 positions matching TRBD2. Germline assignment: CDR1 SGHTA and CDR2 FQGNSA. Trimming at V came to 5 bases and at J to 5 bases, leaving 6 bases not matched to a gene. The CDR3 loop spans 15 amino acids. CDR3 region: CASSATSGRVDEQYF. The CDR3 DNA reads as TGTGCCAGCAGCGCAACTAGCGGGAGGGTGGACGAGCAGTACTTC. Supplemented by reference TRBV7-2 and TRBJ2-7, the full variable domain reads GAGVSQSPSNKVTEKGKDVELRCDPISGHTALYWYRQSLGQGLEFLIYFQGNSAPDKSGLPSDRFSAERTGGSVSTLTIQRTQQEDSAVYLCASSATSGRVDEQYFGPGTRLTVT.

This chain joins TRBV19 and TRBJ2-1, with D perhaps TRBD1 (6 bases). There are 15 residues in the CDR3. Germline V gives CDR1 LNHDA, CDR2 SQIVND (reference sequence). The V end lost 7 bases, the J end lost 2 bases, and 15 bases lay between the germline ends. Here the CDR3 DNA reads TGTGCCAGTACCACCGGCACAGGGCCCTACAATGAGCAGTTCTTC. It specifies CASTTGTGPYNEQFF.

V gene TRBV5-4 combines with J gene TRBJ1-6; tentatively, D is TRBD1 (6 bases). The V end was cut by 0 bases, the J end by 7 bases, with 8 bases between. CDR3 length: 14 amino acids. The germline V gene encodes CDR1 SGHNT and CDR2 YYREEE (reference sequence). The CDR3 DNA reads as TGTGCCAGCAGCTTGGACAGGGAGAATTCACCCCTCCACTTT. It translates to CASSLDRENSPLHF.

The V call is TRBV7-9, the J call TRBJ1-2, with a possible D match to TRBD1 (5 bases). Germline V gene data show CDR1 as SEHNR and CDR2 as FQNEAQ (reference sequence). The CDR3 sequence is 15 residues long. V lost 1 base to trimming and J lost 5 bases, with 14 bases between them. CDR3 amino acids: CASSLGPGGSYGYTF. The CDR3 nucleotides read TGTGCCAGCAGCTTAGGGCCTGGGGGGTCTTATGGCTACACCTTC.

This clone was found once. This rearrangement joins TRBV6-5 to TRBJ1-5; the D gene is possibly TRBD1 (5 bases). Germline V gene lookup returns CDR1 MNHEY and CDR2 SVGAGI. The ends were cut back, 4 bases at V and 6 bases at J, with 16 bases in the middle. The CDR3 length is 15 residues. CDR3 DNA: TGTGCCAGCAGTTTTGACAGTCCCTCCAGTCAGCCCCAGCATTTT. Its protein product is CASSFDSPSSQPQHF.

The chain has TRBV2 and TRBJ2-7; D not certain. Deletions cut 6 bases from V and 7 bases from J, with 19 bases between. CDR3 length: 14 amino acids. Per germline, CDR1 SNHLY and CDR2 FYNNEI. CDR3 in DNA: TGTGCCAGCAGGACCCTACACGGAATCGCTGAGCAGTACTTC. Translated, it gives CASRTLHGIAEQYF.

The chain is built from TRBV28 and TRBJ1-2, with 8 bases lining up with TRBD1. The CDR3 runs to 13 residues. Per germline, CDR1 MDHEN and CDR2 SYDVKM. J was trimmed by 8 bases and V by 6 bases; bases with no gene match: 8. The CDR3 DNA sequence: TGTGCCAGCAGCCGACAGGGGACTGGAGGCTACACCTTC. The encoded protein is CASSRQGTGGYTF.

The J gene is TRBJ1-5, the V gene TRBV19; D perhaps matches TRBD1 (5 bases). CDR1 is LNHDA, CDR2 SQIVND, per germline (reference sequence). The CDR3 runs to 14 residues. The V end lost 3 bases, the J end lost 4 bases, and 10 bases lay between the germline ends. The CDR3 is CASSILGANQPQHF. The CDR3 nucleotides read TGTGCCAGTAGTATTTTAGGGGCGAATCAGCCCCAGCATTTT.

The V gene is TRBV25-1, the J gene TRBJ2-7; D is possibly TRBD1 (6 bases). This CDR3 is 14 amino acids long. CDR1 is MGHDK, CDR2 SYGVNS, per germline. V was pared by 3 bases and J by 3 bases, with 12 bases between. CDR3 nucleotide sequence: TGTGCCAGCAGTGACCGGGACACGAACTACGAGCAGTACTTC. It codes for CASSDRDTNYEQYF.

This rearrangement joins TRBV12-3 or TRBV12-4 to TRBJ2-2, with TRBD1 matching over 8 bases. This CDR3 region has 13 residues. Trimming cost V 10 bases and J 2 bases; bases outside gene matches: 3. CDR3 in DNA: TGTGCCATCGGACAGGGAAACACCGGGGAGCTGTTTTTT. It encodes CAIGQGNTGELFF.

The J gene is TRBJ1-1, the V gene TRBV28, with no clear D. Germline V gene sequence: CDR1 MDHEN, CDR2 SYDVKM. The V end lost 1 base, the J end lost 8 bases, and 8 bases lay between the germline ends. The length of the CDR3 is 12 residues. The CDR3 loop reads CASSLYRAEAFF. Written as DNA, the CDR3 is TGTGCCAGCAGTTTATATCGGGCGGAAGCTTTCTTT.

The chain has TRBV4-1 and TRBJ2-7; 7 positions agree with TRBD2. The germline V gene has CDR1 MGHRA and CDR2 YSYEKL. V lost 4 bases and J lost 1; bases outside the gene matches: 4. This CDR3 is 14 amino acids long. The CDR3 DNA is TGCGCCAGCAGCCCCCTAGCGGAATCCTACGAGCAGTACTTC. Its translation is CASSPLAESYEQYF.

The chain has TRBV27 and TRBJ1-5; 7 bases are a match to TRBD1. Germline CDR1 is MNHEY and CDR2 is SMNVEV (reference sequence). V lost 6 bases, J lost 6 bases, and 8 bases stayed unmatched. The CDR3 length is 14 residues. In DNA form, the CDR3 reads TGTGCCAGCAGCCGACAGGGCGTTGTTCAGCCCCAGCATTTT. Amino acids: CASSRQGVVQPQHF.

The chain carries TRBV9 and TRBJ2-7; D not resolved. Germline CDR1 is SGDLS and CDR2 is YYNGEE. V was cut by 3 bases and J by 3 bases, with 7 bases left in between. CDR3 size: 12 residues. CDR3 nucleotide sequence: TGTGCCAGCAGCGGACTGGGCTACGAGCAGTACTTC. It translates to CASSGLGYEQYF.

CDR3 sequence reads: CSVAGQGTDTQYF. Here the CDR3 DNA reads TGCAGCGTTGCGGGACAGGGGACAGATACGCAGTATTTT. The chain is built from TRBV29-1 and TRBJ2-3, with 10 bases fitting TRBD1. Trimming removed 4 bases from V and 3 bases from J; junction bases left unmatched: 1. The CDR3 covers 13 residues. Looked up from germline, CDR1 is SQVTM and CDR2 is ANQGSEA.

The rearrangement uses TRBV5-1 and TRBJ2-2; 7 nucleotides agree with TRBD1. The V segment lost 8 bases and the J segment 6 bases; nucleotides outside the gene matches: 13. This CDR3 comprises 15 residues. The germline V gene has CDR1 SGHRS and CDR2 YFSETQ. The CDR3 region is CASGEQGQKAGELFF. DNA of the CDR3: TGCGCCAGTGGGGAGCAGGGACAGAAGGCCGGGGAGCTGTTTTTT.

The chain uses TRBV28 and TRBJ1-6; D might be TRBD1 (6 bases). Germline values: CDR1 MDHEN, CDR2 SYDVKM. With 5 bases removed from V and 1 base from J, the gap between germline ends came to 6 bases. The CDR3 is 14 residues long. CDR3 residues: CASSQGSYNSPLHF. In nucleotides, the CDR3 is TGTGCCAGCAGTCAGGGGTCCTATAATTCACCCCTCCACTTT.

This sequence joins TRBV9 and TRBJ2-3; 13 bases are a match to TRBD2. With V trimmed by 4 bases and J by 3 bases, 5 bases remained unmatched. CDR1 SGDLS and CDR2 YYNGEE come from the germline V gene. The CDR3 extends over 16 amino acids. The DNA of the CDR3 is TGTGCCAGCAGCTTGTGGACTAGCGGGAGAACAGATACGCAGTATTTT. It is translated as CASSLWTSGRTDTQYF.

The chain joins TRBV7-3 to TRBJ2-2, with 8 nucleotides matching TRBD2. The V segment lost 2 bases and the J segment 0 bases; nucleotides outside the gene matches: 5. Germline V gives CDR1 SGHTA, CDR2 FQGTGA. CDR3 length equals 17 residues. The DNA for the CDR3 is TGTGCCAGCAGCTTACAGCCTAGCGGGTCGAACACCGGGGAGCTGTTTTTT. Translated: CASSLQPSGSNTGELFF.

This clone turned up a few times. The J gene is TRBJ1-6, the V gene TRBV24-1; 7 positions match TRBD1. This CDR3 is built from 14 residues. After removal of 11 bases from V and 6 bases from J, the junction contained 9 bases not matched to a gene. Germline-derived CDR1 and CDR2 are KGHDR and SFDVKD. This chain's CDR3 is CASRTGPGNSPLHF. In nucleotides, the CDR3 is TGTGCCAGCCGGACAGGTCCGGGTAATTCACCCCTCCACTTT.

The V gene is TRBV28, the J gene TRBJ1-1; the D is unclear. From germline, CDR1 is MDHEN and CDR2 SYDVKM. This CDR3 region has 14 residues. V lost 3 bases and J lost 0, with 8 bases in between. CDR3 in amino acids: CASSLTSMNTEAFF. The CDR3 nucleotides are TGTGCCAGCAGTTTGACAAGCATGAACACTGAAGCTTTCTTT. Full variable domain (outside the CDR3, taken from reference TRBV28 and TRBJ1-1): DVKVTQSSRYLVKRTGEKVFLECVQDMDHENMFWYRQDPGLGLRLIYFSYDVKMKEKGDIPEGYSVSREKKERFSLILESASTNQTSMYLCASSLTSMNTEAFFGQGTRLTVV.

This clone appeared a single time. The chain is built from TRBV7-2 and TRBJ2-5, with 8 bases matching TRBD1. The CDR3 extends over 14 amino acids. The V gene end was trimmed by 5 bases and the J gene end by 5 bases; junction bases not matched to a gene: 7. Germline V gene data show CDR1 as SGHTA and CDR2 as FQGNSA. CDR3 DNA: TGTGCCAGCAGCGTACAGGGGGTTGGCGAGACCCAGTACTTC. This codes for CASSVQGVGETQYF.

This clone was seen only once. The rearrangement links TRBV2 to TRBJ2-2, with unresolved D. This CDR3 has 15 amino acids. Germline assignment: CDR1 SNHLY and CDR2 FYNNEI. Trimming shortened V by 7 bases and J by 5 bases, and 17 bases separated the two germline ends. The CDR3 reads CASKESLGWTGELFF. In nucleotides, the CDR3 is TGTGCCAGCAAGGAATCTCTGGGATGGACCGGGGAGCTGTTTTTT.

The chain combines TRBV5-6 with TRBJ2-7; D not resolved. The CDR3 loop spans 15 amino acids. V lost 4 bases, J lost 3 bases, and 17 bases lay in between. Germline V gives CDR1 SGHDT, CDR2 YYEEEE. CDR3 sequence: CASSLDLAVHYEQYF. The CDR3, as DNA: TGTGCCAGCAGCCTGGACCTCGCGGTCCACTACGAGCAGTACTTC.